This entry lists 16 T cell receptor beta chains sequenced from one sample in a study of cytomegalovirus exposure and HLA in healthy donors. 60 Vbeta and 13 Jbeta primers were used in PCR. Assay used: immunoSEQ multiplex PCR; TCRdb lists only in-frame clones, some missing. The sample has some 96,000 clones; 64% are singletons. Sequenced sample: PBMCs. These receptors came from a man between 60 and 75 years old in good health and CMV-seronegative.

The chain employs TRBV11-2 and TRBJ1-2, with TRBD1 as a possible D gene (6 bases). Germline CDR1 and CDR2: SGHAT and FQNNGV. This CDR3 has 18 residues. V gave up 5 bases and J gave up 6 bases, with 28 bases separating them. Here the CDR3 reads CASSHNLPPPGGRNGYTF. The CDR3, as DNA: TGTGCCAGCAGCCACAACTTACCCCCCCCCGGGGGGCGGAATGGCTACACCTTC.

This clone was picked up a small number of times. The V call is TRBV10-3, the J call TRBJ1-1, with 9 positions matching TRBD1. Unmatched junction bases numbered 6, after V lost 6 bases and J lost 7 bases. CDR3 length equals 13 residues. Germline V gives CDR1 ENHRY, CDR2 SYGVKD. CDR3 DNA sequence: TGTGCCATCAGCCCTCCGGGACAGGGTGAAGCTTTCTTT. Its translation: CAISPPGQGEAFF.

The chain uses TRBV14 and TRBJ2-1, with D possibly being TRBD2 (6 bases). Germline loops: CDR1 SGHDN, CDR2 FVKESK. The CDR3 has 15 residues. The germline V and J ends were trimmed by 0 bases and 10 bases, with 16 bases remaining between them. The CDR3 loop reads CASSQDRRESNEQFF. DNA of the CDR3: TGTGCCAGCAGCCAAGATCGTCGGGAGAGCAACGAGCAGTTCTTC.

J is TRBJ2-3 and V is TRBV2, with D unresolved. Trimming stripped 7 bases from V and 4 bases from J, with 18 bases between. CDR3 size: 15 residues. Germline V CDR1 and CDR2: SNHLY, FYNNEI. The CDR3 bases are TGTGCCAGCATTCTCCTCGTCCCTTCCGCAGATACGCAGTATTTT. It yields the protein CASILLVPSADTQYF.

This chain joins TRBV7-2 and TRBJ1-5, with TRBD1 as a possible D gene (6 bases). Germline V gene data show CDR1 as SGHTA and CDR2 as FQGNSA. The CDR3 contains 13 residues. The V end was cut by 4 bases, the J end by 7 bases, with 11 bases between. CDR3 residues: CASSYRGGQPQHF. As DNA, the CDR3 is TGTGCCAGCAGCTATAGGGGGGGACAGCCCCAGCATTTT. Together with reference TRBV7-2 and TRBJ1-5, the CDR3 gives the full variable domain: GAGVSQSPSNKVTEKGKDVELRCDPISGHTALYWYRQSLGQGLEFLIYFQGNSAPDKSGLPSDRFSAERTGGSVSTLTIQRTQQEDSAVYLCASSYRGGQPQHFGDGTRLSIL.

This sequence joins TRBV19 and TRBJ1-2; perhaps TRBD1 as D (6 bases). The ends were cut back, 8 bases at V and 2 bases at J, with 21 bases in the middle. Germline V lookup: CDR1 LNHDA, CDR2 SQIVND (reference sequence). The CDR3 consists of 16 residues. DNA for the CDR3: TGTGCCAGTTTTGTGGGTGGGGGCAGCAGCAACTATGGCTACACCTTC. Amino acid sequence: CASFVGGGSSNYGYTF. Full variable domain (outside the CDR3, taken from reference TRBV19 and TRBJ1-2): DGGITQSPKYLFRKEGQNVTLSCEQNLNHDAMYWYRQDPGQGLRLIYYSQIVNDFQKGDIAEGYSVSREKKESFPLTVTSAQKNPTAFYLCASFVGGGSSNYGYTFGSGTRLTVV.

The gene calls are TRBV19 and TRBJ2-7; TRBD2 matches at 9 bases. Germline V gives CDR1 LNHDA, CDR2 SQIVND (reference sequence). The CDR3 has 13 residues. V lost 4 bases and J lost 9; bases outside the gene matches: 7. CDR3 sequence: CASSTQLAGSQYF. CDR3 DNA sequence: TGTGCCAGTAGTACCCAACTAGCGGGTTCGCAGTACTTC.

This clone was observed a single time. The gene calls are TRBV2 and TRBJ2-7; 8 bases map to TRBD2. The trim removed 6 bases at V and 4 bases at J, leaving 11 bases unmatched. CDR1 is SNHLY, CDR2 FYNNEI, per germline. The CDR3 length is 15 residues. DNA for the CDR3: TGTGCCAGCAGGATAGGACTAGCCTCGGTTTACGAGCAGTACTTC. It specifies CASRIGLASVYEQYF.

The chain links TRBV6-5 to TRBJ2-7; 14 bases line up with TRBD2. CDR1 and CDR2 from the germline V gene are MNHEY and SVGAGI. The CDR3 sequence is 15 residues long. J was trimmed by 3 bases and V by 4 bases; bases with no gene match: 2. CDR3 region: CASSFGTSGSYEQYF. The CDR3 DNA reads TGTGCCAGCAGTTTTGGGACTAGCGGGAGCTACGAGCAGTACTTC.

This clone was seen just once. This rearrangement joins TRBV14 to TRBJ2-1; D might be TRBD2 (5 bases). Trimming pared 1 base from V and 8 bases from J, leaving 9 bases between. CDR3 size: 13 residues. The germline gives CDR1 SGHDN, CDR2 FVKESK. The CDR3 protein is CASSQVRDHEQFF. CDR3 sequence (DNA): TGTGCCAGCAGCCAAGTACGGGATCATGAGCAGTTCTTC.

The chain carries TRBV6-1 and TRBJ2-5, with 10 positions matching TRBD2. The CDR3 loop spans 14 amino acids. Germline trimming cut 8 bases from V and 4 bases from J; bases unmatched to any gene: 7. CDR1 and CDR2 from the germline V gene are MNHNS and SASEGT. For the CDR3, the DNA is TGTGCCAGCTCAGCGGGGGGGCCCTTAGAGACCCAGTACTTC. This encodes CASSAGGPLETQYF.

The CDR3 DNA reads as TGCGCCAGCAGTGTTTCGGGAGGGCCTCACCGTGAGACCCAGTACTTC. Translated, it gives CASSVSGGPHRETQYF. The chain uses TRBV10-1 and TRBJ2-5; 8 nucleotides agree with TRBD2. The germline V gene encodes CDR1 WNHNN and CDR2 SYGVQD (reference sequence). Trimming removed 4 bases from V and 5 bases from J; junction bases left unmatched: 12. This CDR3 region has 16 residues.

The genes are TRBV6-5 and TRBJ2-7; tentative D call: TRBD2 (5 bases). Trimming removed 3 bases from V and 3 bases from J, with 15 bases in between. The V gene's germline CDR1 is MNHEY and CDR2 SVGAGI. The CDR3 is 15 amino acids. The CDR3 sequence is CASSYASGFYYEQYF. The CDR3 bases are TGTGCCAGCAGTTATGCCTCGGGGTTTTACTACGAGCAGTACTTC.

This clone was counted between two and nine times. The J gene is TRBJ2-3, the V gene TRBV6-1, with 11 bases identical to TRBD1. This CDR3 has 15 residues. Germline V lookup: CDR1 MNHNS, CDR2 SASEGT. V was pared by 6 bases and J by 3 bases, with 5 bases of the junction left unmatched. The CDR3 bases are TGTGCCAGCAGAAAGGACAGGGGGCGGACAGATACGCAGTATTTT. As protein: CASRKDRGRTDTQYF.

The chain employs TRBV10-3 and TRBJ1-5; 10 bases agree with TRBD1. The CDR3 is 14 amino acids. The junction had 0 bases not matched to a gene; V was cut back by 2 bases and J by 5 bases. Germline V lookup: CDR1 ENHRY, CDR2 SYGVKD. The CDR3 sequence: CAISEGQGDQPQHF. The CDR3 DNA reads as TGTGCCATCAGTGAGGGACAGGGGGATCAGCCCCAGCATTTT.

This clone was seen more than once but under ten times. V usage is TRBV5-6 and J usage is TRBJ1-2, with D possibly being TRBD1 (5 bases). Trimming stripped 6 bases from V and 5 bases from J, with 23 bases between. The CDR3 length is 16 residues. Germline CDR1 reads SGHDT; CDR2 reads YYEEEE. The CDR3 here is CASTIVAGRGGYGYTF. The CDR3, as DNA: TGTGCCAGCACTATTGTGGCCGGTCGGGGGGGGTATGGCTACACCTTC.